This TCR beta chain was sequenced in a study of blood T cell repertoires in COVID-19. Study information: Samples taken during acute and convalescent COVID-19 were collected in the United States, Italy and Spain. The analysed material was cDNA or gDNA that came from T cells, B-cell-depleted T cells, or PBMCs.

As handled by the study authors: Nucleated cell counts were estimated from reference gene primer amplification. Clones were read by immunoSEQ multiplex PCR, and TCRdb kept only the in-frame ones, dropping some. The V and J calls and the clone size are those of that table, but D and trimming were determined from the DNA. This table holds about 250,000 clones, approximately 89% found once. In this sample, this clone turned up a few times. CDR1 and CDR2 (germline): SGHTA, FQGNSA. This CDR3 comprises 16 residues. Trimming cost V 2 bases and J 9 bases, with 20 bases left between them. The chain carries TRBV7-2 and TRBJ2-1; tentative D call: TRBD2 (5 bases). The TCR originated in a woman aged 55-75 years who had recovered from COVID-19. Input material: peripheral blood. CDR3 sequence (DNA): TGTGCCAGCAGCTTAAGGATAGCGCCCGGTCTGAGTGAGCAGTTCTTC. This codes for CASSLRIAPGLSEQFF.